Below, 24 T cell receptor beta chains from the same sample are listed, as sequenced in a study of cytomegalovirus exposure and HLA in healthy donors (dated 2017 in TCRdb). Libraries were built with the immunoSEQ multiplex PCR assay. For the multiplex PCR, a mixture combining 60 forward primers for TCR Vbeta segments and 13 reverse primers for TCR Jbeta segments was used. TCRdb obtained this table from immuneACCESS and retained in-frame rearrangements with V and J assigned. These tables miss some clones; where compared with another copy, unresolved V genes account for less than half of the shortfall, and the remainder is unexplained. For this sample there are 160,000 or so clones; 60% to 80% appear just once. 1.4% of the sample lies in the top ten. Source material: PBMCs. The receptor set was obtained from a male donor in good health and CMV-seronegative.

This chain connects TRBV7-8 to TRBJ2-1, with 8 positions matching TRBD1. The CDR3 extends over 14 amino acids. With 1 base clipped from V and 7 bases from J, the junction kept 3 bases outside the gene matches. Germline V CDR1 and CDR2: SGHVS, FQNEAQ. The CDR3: CASSLGTGTNEQFF. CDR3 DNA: TGTGCCAGCAGCTTAGGGACAGGGACGAATGAGCAGTTCTTC.

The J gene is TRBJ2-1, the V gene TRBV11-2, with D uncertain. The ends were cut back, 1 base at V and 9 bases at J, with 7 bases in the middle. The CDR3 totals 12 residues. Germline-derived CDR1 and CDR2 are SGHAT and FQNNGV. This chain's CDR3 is CASSLAGREQFF. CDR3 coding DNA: TGTGCCAGCAGCTTAGCCGGTCGTGAGCAGTTCTTC.

This CDR3 reads CASSRTGRETQYF. CDR3 nucleotide sequence: TGTGCCAGCAGTAGGACAGGCCGAGAGACCCAGTACTTC. The chain couples TRBV6-4 to TRBJ2-5; 7 bases are a match to TRBD1. The CDR3 is made up of 13 amino acids. From germline, CDR1 is MRHNA and CDR2 SNTAGT. V was clipped by 5 bases and J by 4 bases; unmatched bases: 4.

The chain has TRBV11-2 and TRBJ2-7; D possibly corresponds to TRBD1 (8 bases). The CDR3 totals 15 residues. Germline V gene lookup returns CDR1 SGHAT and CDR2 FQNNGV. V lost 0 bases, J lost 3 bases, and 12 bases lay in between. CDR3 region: CASSLEQGGVYEQYF. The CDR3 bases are TGTGCCAGCAGCTTAGAACAGGGGGGGGTCTACGAGCAGTACTTC.

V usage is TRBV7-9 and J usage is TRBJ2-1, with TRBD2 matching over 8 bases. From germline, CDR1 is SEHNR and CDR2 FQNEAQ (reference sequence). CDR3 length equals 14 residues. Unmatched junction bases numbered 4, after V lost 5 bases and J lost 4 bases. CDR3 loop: CASSVGTRYNEQFF. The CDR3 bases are TGTGCCAGCAGCGTCGGGACTAGATACAATGAGCAGTTCTTC.

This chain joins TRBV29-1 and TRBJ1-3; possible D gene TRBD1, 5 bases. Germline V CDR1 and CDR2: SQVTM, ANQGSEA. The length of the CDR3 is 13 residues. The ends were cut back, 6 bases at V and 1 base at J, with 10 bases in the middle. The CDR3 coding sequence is TGCAGCGTGGTGGGGGGTTCTGGAAACACCATATATTTT. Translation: CSVVGGSGNTIYF.

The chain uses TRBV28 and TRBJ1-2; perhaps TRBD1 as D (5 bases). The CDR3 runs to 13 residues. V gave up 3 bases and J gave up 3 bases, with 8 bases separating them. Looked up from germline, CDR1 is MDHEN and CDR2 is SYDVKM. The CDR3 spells CASSFLGDYGYTF. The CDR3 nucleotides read TGTGCCAGCAGTTTTTTAGGGGACTATGGCTACACCTTC.

Written as DNA, the CDR3 is TGTGCCAGTAGTCCTGGGACTAGCGGGATGACCGGGGAGCTGTTTTTT. This encodes CASSPGTSGMTGELFF. The chain carries TRBV19 and TRBJ2-2, with TRBD2 matching 13 bases. With V trimmed by 5 bases and J by 5 bases, 5 bases remained unmatched. The CDR3 runs 16 residues. Looked up from germline, CDR1 is LNHDA and CDR2 is SQIVND (reference sequence).

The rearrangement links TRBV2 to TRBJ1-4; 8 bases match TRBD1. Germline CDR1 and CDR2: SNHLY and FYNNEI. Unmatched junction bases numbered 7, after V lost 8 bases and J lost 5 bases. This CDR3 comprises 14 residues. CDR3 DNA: TGTGCCAGCGCCGGACAGGGACCCAATGAAAAACTGTTTTTT. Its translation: CASAGQGPNEKLFF.

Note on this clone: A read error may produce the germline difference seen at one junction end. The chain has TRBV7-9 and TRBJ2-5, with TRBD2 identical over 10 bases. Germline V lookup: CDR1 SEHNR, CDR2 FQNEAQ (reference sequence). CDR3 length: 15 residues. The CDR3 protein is CSSSLAASGGETQYF. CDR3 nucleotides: TGTTCCAGCAGCTTAGCGGCTAGCGGGGGTGAGACCCAGTACTTC.

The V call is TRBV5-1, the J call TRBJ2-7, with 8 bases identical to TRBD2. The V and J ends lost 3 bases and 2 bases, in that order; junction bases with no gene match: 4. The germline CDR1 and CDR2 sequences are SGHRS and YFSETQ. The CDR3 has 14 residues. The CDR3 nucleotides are TGCGCCAGCAGCTCGACTAGCGAGCCCTACGAGCAGTACTTC. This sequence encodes CASSSTSEPYEQYF.

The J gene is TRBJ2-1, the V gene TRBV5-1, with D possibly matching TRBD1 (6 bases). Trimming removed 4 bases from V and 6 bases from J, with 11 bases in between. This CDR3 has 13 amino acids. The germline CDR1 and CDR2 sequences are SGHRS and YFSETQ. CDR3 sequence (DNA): TGCGCCAGCAGCCCACAGGGTAGCAATGAGCAGTTCTTC. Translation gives CASSPQGSNEQFF.

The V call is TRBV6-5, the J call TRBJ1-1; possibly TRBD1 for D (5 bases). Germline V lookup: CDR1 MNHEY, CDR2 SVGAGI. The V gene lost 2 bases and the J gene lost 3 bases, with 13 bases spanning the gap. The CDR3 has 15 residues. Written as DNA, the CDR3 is TGTGCCAGCAGTTACGGGGGGGATCGGTACACTGAAGCTTTCTTT. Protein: CASSYGGDRYTEAFF.

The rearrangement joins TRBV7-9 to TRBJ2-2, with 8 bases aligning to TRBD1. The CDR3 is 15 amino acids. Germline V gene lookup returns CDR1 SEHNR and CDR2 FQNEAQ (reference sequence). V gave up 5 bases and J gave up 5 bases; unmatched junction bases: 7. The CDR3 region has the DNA TGTGCCAGCAGCCTAGAGACAGGGGCAACCGGGGAGCTGTTTTTT. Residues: CASSLETGATGELFF.

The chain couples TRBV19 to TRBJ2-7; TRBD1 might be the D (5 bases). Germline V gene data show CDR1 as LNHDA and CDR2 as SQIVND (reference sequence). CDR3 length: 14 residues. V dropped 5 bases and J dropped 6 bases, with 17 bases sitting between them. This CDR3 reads CASSLGHGSGEQYF. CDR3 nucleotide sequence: TGTGCCAGTAGTCTCGGACACGGGTCGGGCGAGCAGTACTTC.

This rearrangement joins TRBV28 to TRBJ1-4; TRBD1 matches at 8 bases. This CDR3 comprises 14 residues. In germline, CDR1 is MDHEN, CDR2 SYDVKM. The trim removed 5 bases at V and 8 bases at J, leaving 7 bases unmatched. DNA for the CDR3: TGTGCCAGCAGTCCGGGACAGGTTCGCGAAAAACTGTTTTTT. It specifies CASSPGQVREKLFF.

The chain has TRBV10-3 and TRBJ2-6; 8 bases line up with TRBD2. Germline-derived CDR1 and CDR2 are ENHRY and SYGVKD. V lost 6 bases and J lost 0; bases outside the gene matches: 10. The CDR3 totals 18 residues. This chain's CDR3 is CAISRGGGGTSGANVLTF. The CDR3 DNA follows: TGTGCCATCAGCCGTGGGGGCGGGGGGACCTCTGGGGCCAACGTCCTGACTTTC.

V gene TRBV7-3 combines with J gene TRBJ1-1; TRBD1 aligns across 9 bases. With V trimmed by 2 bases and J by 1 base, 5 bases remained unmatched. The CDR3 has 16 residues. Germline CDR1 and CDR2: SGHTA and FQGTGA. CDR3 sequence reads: CASSLGPGQGNTEAFF. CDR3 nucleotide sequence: TGTGCCAGCAGCTTAGGCCCGGGACAGGGGAACACTGAAGCTTTCTTT. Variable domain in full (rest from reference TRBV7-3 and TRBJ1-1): GAGVSQTPSNKVTEKGKYVELRCDPISGHTALYWYRQSLGQGPEFLIYFQGTGAADDSGLPNDRFFAVRPEGSVSTLKIQRTERGDSAVYLCASSLGPGQGNTEAFFGQGTRLTVV.

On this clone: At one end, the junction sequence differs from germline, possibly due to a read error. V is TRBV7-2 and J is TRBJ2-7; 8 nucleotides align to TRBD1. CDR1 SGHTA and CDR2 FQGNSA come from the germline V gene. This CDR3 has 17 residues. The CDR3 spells CASSLAPPGQAAYEQYF. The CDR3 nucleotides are TGTGCCAGCAGCCTAGCCCCTCCGGGACAGGCAGCCTACGAGCAGTACTTC.

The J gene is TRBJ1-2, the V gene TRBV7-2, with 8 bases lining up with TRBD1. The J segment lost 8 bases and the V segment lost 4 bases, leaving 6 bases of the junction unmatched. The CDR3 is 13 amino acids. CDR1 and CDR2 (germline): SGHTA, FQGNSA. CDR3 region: CASSSSTGEGYTF. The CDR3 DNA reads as TGTGCCAGCAGCTCCTCGACAGGGGAGGGCTACACCTTC.

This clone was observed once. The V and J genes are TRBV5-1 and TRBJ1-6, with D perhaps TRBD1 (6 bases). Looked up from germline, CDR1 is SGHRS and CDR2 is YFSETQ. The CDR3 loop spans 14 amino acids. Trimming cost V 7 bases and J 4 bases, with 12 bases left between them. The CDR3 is CASAEGQYNSPLHF. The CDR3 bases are TGCGCCAGCGCGGAAGGACAGTATAATTCACCCCTCCACTTT.

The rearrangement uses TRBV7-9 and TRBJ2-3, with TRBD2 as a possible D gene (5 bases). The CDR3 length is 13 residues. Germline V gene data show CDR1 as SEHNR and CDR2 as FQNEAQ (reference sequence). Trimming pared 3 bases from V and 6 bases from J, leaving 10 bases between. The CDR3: CASSLGDSDTQYF. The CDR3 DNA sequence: TGTGCCAGCAGCTTGGGAGATTCGGATACGCAGTATTTT.

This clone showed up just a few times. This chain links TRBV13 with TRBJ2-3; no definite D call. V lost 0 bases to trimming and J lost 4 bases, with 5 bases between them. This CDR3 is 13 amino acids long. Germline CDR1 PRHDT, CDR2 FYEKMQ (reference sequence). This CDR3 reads CASSLGPADTQYF. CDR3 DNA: TGTGCCAGCAGCTTAGGCCCCGCAGATACGCAGTATTTT.

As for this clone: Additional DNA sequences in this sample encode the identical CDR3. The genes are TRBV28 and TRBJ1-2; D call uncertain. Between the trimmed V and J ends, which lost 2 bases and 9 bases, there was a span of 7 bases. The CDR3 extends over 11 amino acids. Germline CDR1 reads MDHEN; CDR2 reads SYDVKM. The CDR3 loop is CASSLGLSYTF. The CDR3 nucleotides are TGTGCCAGCAGTTTAGGCCTTAGCTACACCTTC.